This entry lists 14 T cell receptor beta chains sequenced from one sample in a study of blood T cell repertoires in COVID-19. Sequenced by immunoSEQ multiplex PCR; TCRdb stores in-frame clones only, minus some. The data show approximately 160,000 clones, 85% to 95% seen once. Sequencing was done on a sample of peripheral blood. The origin of the receptors is a man between 50 and 59 years old with acute or convalescent COVID-19.

The chain couples TRBV13 to TRBJ1-3; 12 bases align to TRBD1. CDR3 size: 20 residues. V dropped 3 bases and J dropped 3; count of bases not matched to a gene: 15. CDR1 is PRHDT, CDR2 FYEKMQ, per germline (reference sequence). In DNA form, the CDR3 reads TGTGCCAGCAGCTTCCAAGGTCGTTGGGGACAGGGGGCATTTGGAAACACCATATATTTT. Translated: CASSFQGRWGQGAFGNTIYF.

This clone was recorded a few times. The V and J genes are TRBV5-1 and TRBJ1-6, with 7 bases lining up with TRBD1. The germline CDR1 and CDR2 sequences are SGHRS and YFSETQ. Trimming removed 4 bases from V and 16 bases from J; junction bases left unmatched: 14. This CDR3 has 14 residues. The CDR3 nucleotides are TGCGCCAGCAGCCTAATGACAGGGTCTCCTCAACTCCACTTT. As protein: CASSLMTGSPQLHF.

The chain is built from TRBV27 and TRBJ1-2; 7 bases are shared with TRBD1. Germline CDR1 reads MNHEY; CDR2 reads SMNVEV (reference sequence). This CDR3 region has 13 residues. J gave up 3 bases and V 2 bases, and 0 bases lay outside the gene matches. The CDR3: CASSLQGDYGYTF. The CDR3 DNA is TGTGCCAGCAGTTTACAGGGGGACTATGGCTACACCTTC.

The V call is TRBV4-1, the J call TRBJ2-7; D unresolved. Per the germline V gene, CDR1 is MGHRA and CDR2 is YSYEKL. The V end lost 4 bases, the J end lost 0 bases, and 13 bases lay between the germline ends. CDR3 length equals 15 residues. CDR3 sequence: CASSLADEISYEQYF. CDR3 bases: TGCGCCAGCAGCCTTGCGGATGAAATCTCCTACGAGCAGTACTTC.

The J gene is TRBJ2-3, the V gene TRBV9, with 9 nucleotides matching TRBD2. CDR1 is SGDLS, CDR2 YYNGEE, per germline. V shed 0 bases, J shed 1 base, and the junction held 3 bases outside the gene matches. CDR3 length: 16 residues. CDR3 sequence (DNA): TGTGCCAGCAGCGTAGTCCCTAGCGGGGGCACAGATACGCAGTATTTT. Its translation is CASSVVPSGGTDTQYF.

The chain carries TRBV4-1 and TRBJ2-2, with a tentative D call TRBD1 (6 bases). CDR1 is MGHRA, CDR2 YSYEKL, per germline. V shed 4 bases and J shed 3 bases, with 9 bases lying between them. The CDR3 is 14 residues long. The CDR3 loop reads CASSLHRDTGELFF. In nucleotides, the CDR3 is TGCGCCAGCAGCCTCCACAGGGACACCGGGGAGCTGTTTTTT.

The genes are TRBV5-1 and TRBJ2-7; 7 nucleotides match TRBD1. From germline, CDR1 is SGHRS and CDR2 YFSETQ. The CDR3 loop spans 14 amino acids. The V segment lost 0 bases and the J segment 5 bases; nucleotides outside the gene matches: 5. The CDR3 DNA sequence: TGCGCCAGCAGCTTGGGAACAGGGGAGCACGAGCAGTACTTC. Its translation: CASSLGTGEHEQYF.

The CDR3: CASSPDRGQGYTF. CDR3 nucleotide sequence: TGTGCCAGCAGCCCCGACAGGGGGCAAGGCTACACCTTC. This chain links TRBV3-1 (or the pseudogene TRBV3-2) with TRBJ1-2, with 10 bases that match TRBD1. CDR1 and CDR2 (germline): LGHDT, YNNKEL (reference sequence). This CDR3 has 13 amino acids. With V trimmed by 4 bases and J by 8 bases, 4 bases remained unmatched.

This chain joins TRBV19 and TRBJ2-1, with D possibly TRBD2 on 6 matching bases. The CDR3 has 14 amino acids. Deletions cut 5 bases from V and 8 bases from J, with 16 bases between. Per germline, CDR1 LNHDA and CDR2 SQIVND (reference sequence). CDR3 DNA: TGTGCCAGTAGTCCTTGGGGGGATTTGGATGAGCAGTTCTTC. Encoded protein: CASSPWGDLDEQFF.

The chain is built from TRBV28 and TRBJ1-5, with D tentatively TRBD1 (5 bases). This CDR3 has 15 residues. Germline CDR1 MDHEN, CDR2 SYDVKM. V was pared by 6 bases and J by 2 bases, with 14 bases between. CDR3 protein: CASSSIGVGNQPQHF. The CDR3 bases are TGTGCCAGCAGCTCAATAGGGGTTGGCAATCAGCCCCAGCATTTT.

The gene calls are TRBV27 and TRBJ2-7; 11 positions match TRBD1. Germline-derived CDR1 and CDR2 are MNHEY and SMNVEV (reference sequence). V was clipped by 6 bases and J by 9 bases; unmatched bases: 13. This CDR3 spans 15 amino acids. The CDR3 region is CASSPEGQGGPGQYF. Here the CDR3 DNA reads TGTGCCAGCAGCCCCGAGGGACAGGGGGGACCCGGGCAGTACTTC.

About this clone itself: The same CDR3 is also encoded by other DNA sequences in this sample. The V gene is TRBV2, the J gene TRBJ1-6, with a tentative D call TRBD1 (5 bases). The germline V gene encodes CDR1 SNHLY and CDR2 FYNNEI. The CDR3 consists of 14 residues. V was trimmed by 0 bases and J by 10 bases, leaving 10 bases between them. CDR3 nucleotide sequence: TGTGCCAGCAGTGAAGCCAGGGTGAACTCACCCCTCCACTTT. Translation gives CASSEARVNSPLHF. The full variable domain, completed using reference TRBV2 and TRBJ1-6, is EPEVTQTPSHQVTQMGQEVILRCVPISNHLYFYWYRQILGQKVEFLVSFYNNEISEKSEIFDDQFSVERPDGSNFTLKIRSTKLEDSAMYFCASSEARVNSPLHFGNGTRLTVT.

The J gene is TRBJ2-7, the V gene TRBV9; tentatively, D is TRBD2 (6 bases). The V and J ends lost 0 bases and 0 bases respectively, with 10 bases between them. CDR3 length equals 15 residues. The germline V gene encodes CDR1 SGDLS and CDR2 YYNGEE. The CDR3 nucleotides are TGTGCCAGCAGCGTAGACAGCGGGTCCTCCTACGAGCAGTACTTC. Translating it yields CASSVDSGSSYEQYF.

The chain is built from TRBV10-3 and TRBJ2-2; 11 bases match TRBD1. The CDR3 has 15 residues. The ends lost 8 bases at V and 5 bases at J; junction bases unmatched: 7. The germline V gene has CDR1 ENHRY and CDR2 SYGVKD. The chain's CDR3 is CAISGQGVRTGELFF. In DNA form, the CDR3 reads TGTGCCATCTCGGGACAGGGGGTGCGGACCGGGGAGCTGTTTTTT.